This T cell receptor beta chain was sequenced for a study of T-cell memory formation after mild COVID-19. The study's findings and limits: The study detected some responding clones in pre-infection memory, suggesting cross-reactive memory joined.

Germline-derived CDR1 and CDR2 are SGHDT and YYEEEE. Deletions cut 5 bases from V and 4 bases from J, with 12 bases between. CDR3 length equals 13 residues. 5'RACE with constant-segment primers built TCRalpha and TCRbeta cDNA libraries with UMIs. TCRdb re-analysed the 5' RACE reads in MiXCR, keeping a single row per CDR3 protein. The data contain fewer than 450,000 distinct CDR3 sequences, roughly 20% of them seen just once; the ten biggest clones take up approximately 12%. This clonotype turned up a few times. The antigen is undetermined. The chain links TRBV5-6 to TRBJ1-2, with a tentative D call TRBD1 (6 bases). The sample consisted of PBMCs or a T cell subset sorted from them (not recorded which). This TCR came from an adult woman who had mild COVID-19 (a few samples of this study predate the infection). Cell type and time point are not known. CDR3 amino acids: CASRTDSVYGYTF. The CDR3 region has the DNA TGTGCCAGCAGAACGGACAGCGTCTATGGCTACACCTTC.